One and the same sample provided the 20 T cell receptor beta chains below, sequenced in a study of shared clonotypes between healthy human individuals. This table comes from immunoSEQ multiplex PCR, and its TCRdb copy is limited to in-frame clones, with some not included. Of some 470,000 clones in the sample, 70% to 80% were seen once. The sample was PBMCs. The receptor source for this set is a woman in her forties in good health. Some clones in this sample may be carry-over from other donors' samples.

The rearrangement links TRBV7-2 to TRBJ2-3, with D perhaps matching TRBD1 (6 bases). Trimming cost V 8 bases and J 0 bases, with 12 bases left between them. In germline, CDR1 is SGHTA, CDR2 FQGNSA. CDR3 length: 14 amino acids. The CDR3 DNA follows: TGTGCCAGCGATACAGGGCCAAGCACAGATACGCAGTATTTT. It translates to CASDTGPSTDTQYF. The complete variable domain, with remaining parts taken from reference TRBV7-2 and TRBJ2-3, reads GAGVSQSPSNKVTEKGKDVELRCDPISGHTALYWYRQSLGQGLEFLIYFQGNSAPDKSGLPSDRFSAERTGGSVSTLTIQRTQQEDSAVYLCASDTGPSTDTQYFGPGTRLTVL.

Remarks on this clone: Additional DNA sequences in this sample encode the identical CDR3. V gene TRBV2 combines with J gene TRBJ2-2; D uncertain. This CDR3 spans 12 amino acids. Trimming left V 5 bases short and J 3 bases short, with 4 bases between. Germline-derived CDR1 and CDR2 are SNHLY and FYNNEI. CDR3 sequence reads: CASSRDTGELFF. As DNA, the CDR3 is TGTGCCAGCAGTAGGGACACCGGGGAGCTGTTTTTT.

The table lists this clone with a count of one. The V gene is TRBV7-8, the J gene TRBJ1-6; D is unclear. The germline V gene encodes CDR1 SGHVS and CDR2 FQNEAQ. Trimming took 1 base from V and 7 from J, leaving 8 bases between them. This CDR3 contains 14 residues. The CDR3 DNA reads TGTGCCAGCAGCTTAGTGGTCAAGAATTCACCCCTCCACTTT. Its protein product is CASSLVVKNSPLHF. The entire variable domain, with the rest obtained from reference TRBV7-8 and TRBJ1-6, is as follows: GAGVSQSPRYKVAKRGQDVALRCDPISGHVSLFWYQQALGQGPEFLTYFQNEAQLDKSGLPSDRFFAERPEGSVSTLKIQRTQQEDSAVYLCASSLVVKNSPLHFGNGTRLTVT.

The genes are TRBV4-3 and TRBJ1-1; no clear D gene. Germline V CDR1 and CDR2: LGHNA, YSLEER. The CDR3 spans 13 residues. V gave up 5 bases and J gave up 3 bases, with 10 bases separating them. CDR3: CASSVQADTEAFF. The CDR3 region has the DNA TGCGCCAGCAGCGTTCAGGCAGACACTGAAGCTTTCTTT.

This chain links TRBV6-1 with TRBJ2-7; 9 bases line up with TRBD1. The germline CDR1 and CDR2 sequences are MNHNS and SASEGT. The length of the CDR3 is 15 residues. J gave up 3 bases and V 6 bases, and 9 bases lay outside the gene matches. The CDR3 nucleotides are TGTGCCAGCAGAACCGGGACAGGGAATTTCTACGAGCAGTACTTC. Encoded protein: CASRTGTGNFYEQYF.

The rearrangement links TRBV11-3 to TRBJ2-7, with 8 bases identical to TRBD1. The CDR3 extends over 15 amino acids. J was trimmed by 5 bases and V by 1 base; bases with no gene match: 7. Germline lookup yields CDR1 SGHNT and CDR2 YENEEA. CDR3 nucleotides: TGTGCCAGCAGCTTAGGACAGGGGCCGCGGCACGAGCAGTACTTC. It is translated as CASSLGQGPRHEQYF. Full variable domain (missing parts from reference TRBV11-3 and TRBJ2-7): EAGVVQSPRYKIIEKKQPVAFWCNPISGHNTLYWYLQNLGQGPELLIRYENEEAVDDSQLPKDRFSAERLKGVDSTLKIQPAELGDSAVYLCASSLGQGPRHEQYFGPGTRLTVT.

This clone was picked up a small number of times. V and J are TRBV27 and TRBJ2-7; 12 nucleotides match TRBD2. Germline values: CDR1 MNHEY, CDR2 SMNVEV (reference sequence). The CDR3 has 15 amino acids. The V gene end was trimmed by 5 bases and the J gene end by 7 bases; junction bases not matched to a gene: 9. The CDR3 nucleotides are TGTGCCAGCAGTCTTAGACTAGCGGGAGTCGGGGAGCAGTACTTC. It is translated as CASSLRLAGVGEQYF.

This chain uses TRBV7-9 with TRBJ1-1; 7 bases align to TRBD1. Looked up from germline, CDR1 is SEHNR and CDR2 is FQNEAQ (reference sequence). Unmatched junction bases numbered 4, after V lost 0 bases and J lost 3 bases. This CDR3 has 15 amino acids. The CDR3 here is CASSLALQGDTEAFF. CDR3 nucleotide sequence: TGTGCCAGCAGCTTAGCGCTGCAGGGGGACACTGAAGCTTTCTTT.

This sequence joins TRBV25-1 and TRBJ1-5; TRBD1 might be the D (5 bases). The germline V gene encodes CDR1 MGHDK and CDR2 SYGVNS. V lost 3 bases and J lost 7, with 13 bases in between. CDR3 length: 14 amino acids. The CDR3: CASSEGGGYQPQHF. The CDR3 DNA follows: TGTGCCAGCAGTGAGGGGGGAGGGTACCAGCCCCAGCATTTT.

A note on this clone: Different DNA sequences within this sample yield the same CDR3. Here the CDR3 reads CASSLLGGSTDTQYF. For the CDR3, the DNA is TGTGCCAGCAGCTTACTGGGGGGGAGCACAGATACGCAGTATTTT. This rearrangement joins TRBV7-2 to TRBJ2-3; 7 bases align to TRBD2. J lost 0 bases, V lost 2 bases, and 2 bases had no gene match. Germline V gives CDR1 SGHTA, CDR2 FQGNSA. The CDR3 runs to 15 residues. Full variable domain (remainder filled in from reference TRBV7-2 and TRBJ2-3): GAGVSQSPSNKVTEKGKDVELRCDPISGHTALYWYRQSLGQGLEFLIYFQGNSAPDKSGLPSDRFSAERTGGSVSTLTIQRTQQEDSAVYLCASSLLGGSTDTQYFGPGTRLTVL.

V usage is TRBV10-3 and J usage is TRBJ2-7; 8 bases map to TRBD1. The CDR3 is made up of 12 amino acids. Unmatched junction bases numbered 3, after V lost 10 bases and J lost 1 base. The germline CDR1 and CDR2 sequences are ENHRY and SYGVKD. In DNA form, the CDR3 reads TGTGCCACCAGGACAGGGTCCTACGAGCAGTACTTC. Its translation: CATRTGSYEQYF.

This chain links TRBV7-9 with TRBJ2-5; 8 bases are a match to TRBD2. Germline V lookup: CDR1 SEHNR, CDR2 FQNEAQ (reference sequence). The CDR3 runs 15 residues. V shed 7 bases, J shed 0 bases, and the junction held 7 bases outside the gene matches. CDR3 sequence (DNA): TGTGCCAGCAACTTGGGACTAGGGTACCAAGAGACCCAGTACTTC. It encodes CASNLGLGYQETQYF.

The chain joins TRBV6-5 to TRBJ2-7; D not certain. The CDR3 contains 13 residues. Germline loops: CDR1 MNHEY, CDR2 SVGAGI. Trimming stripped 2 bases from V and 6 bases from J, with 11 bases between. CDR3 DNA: TGTGCCAGCAGTTACGCCCCGTTACGCGAGCAGTACTTC. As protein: CASSYAPLREQYF.

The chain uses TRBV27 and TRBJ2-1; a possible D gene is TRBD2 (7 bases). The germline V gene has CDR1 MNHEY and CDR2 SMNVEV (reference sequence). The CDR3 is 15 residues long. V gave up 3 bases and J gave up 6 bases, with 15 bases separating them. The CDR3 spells CASSLGGALSNEQFF. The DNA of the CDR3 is TGTGCCAGCAGTTTGGGGGGGGCCCTAAGCAATGAGCAGTTCTTC.

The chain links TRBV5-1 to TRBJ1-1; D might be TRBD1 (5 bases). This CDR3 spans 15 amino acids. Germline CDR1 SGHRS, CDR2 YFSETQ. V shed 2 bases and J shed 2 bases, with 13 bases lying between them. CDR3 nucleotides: TGCGCCAGCAGCTTTTCAGGGAGCGGTAACACTGAAGCTTTCTTT. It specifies CASSFSGSGNTEAFF.

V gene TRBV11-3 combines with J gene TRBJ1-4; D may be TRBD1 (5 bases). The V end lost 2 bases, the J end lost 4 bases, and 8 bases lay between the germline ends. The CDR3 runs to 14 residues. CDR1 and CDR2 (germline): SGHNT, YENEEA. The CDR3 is CASSLYRLNEKLFF. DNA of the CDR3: TGTGCCAGCAGCTTATACAGGCTTAATGAAAAACTGTTTTTT.

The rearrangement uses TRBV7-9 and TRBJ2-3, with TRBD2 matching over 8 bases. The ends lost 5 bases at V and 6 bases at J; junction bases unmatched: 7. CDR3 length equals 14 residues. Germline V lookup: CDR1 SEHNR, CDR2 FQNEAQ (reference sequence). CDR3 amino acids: CASSRKGLGDTQYF. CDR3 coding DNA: TGTGCCAGCAGCCGAAAGGGACTAGGTGATACGCAGTATTTT.

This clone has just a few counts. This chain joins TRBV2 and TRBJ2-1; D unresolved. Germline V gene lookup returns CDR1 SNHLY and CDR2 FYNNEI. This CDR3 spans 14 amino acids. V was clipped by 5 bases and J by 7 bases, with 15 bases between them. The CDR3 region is CASSLRNLRNEQFF. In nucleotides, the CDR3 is TGTGCCAGCAGTCTTCGGAACTTACGTAATGAGCAGTTCTTC. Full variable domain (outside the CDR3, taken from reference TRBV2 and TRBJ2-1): EPEVTQTPSHQVTQMGQEVILRCVPISNHLYFYWYRQILGQKVEFLVSFYNNEISEKSEIFDDQFSVERPDGSNFTLKIRSTKLEDSAMYFCASSLRNLRNEQFFGPGTRLTVL.

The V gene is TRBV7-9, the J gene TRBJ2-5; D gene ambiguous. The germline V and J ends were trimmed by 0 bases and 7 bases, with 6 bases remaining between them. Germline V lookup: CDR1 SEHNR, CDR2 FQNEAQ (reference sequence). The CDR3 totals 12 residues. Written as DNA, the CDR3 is TGTGCCAGCAGCTTAGCGGAATGGACCCAGTACTTC. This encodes CASSLAEWTQYF. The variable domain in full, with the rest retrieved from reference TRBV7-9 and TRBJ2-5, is DTGVSQNPRHKITKRGQNVTFRCDPISEHNRLYWYRQTLGQGPEFLTYFQNEAQLEKSRLLSDRFSAERPKGSFSTLEIQRTEQGDSAMYLCASSLAEWTQYFGPGTRLLVL.

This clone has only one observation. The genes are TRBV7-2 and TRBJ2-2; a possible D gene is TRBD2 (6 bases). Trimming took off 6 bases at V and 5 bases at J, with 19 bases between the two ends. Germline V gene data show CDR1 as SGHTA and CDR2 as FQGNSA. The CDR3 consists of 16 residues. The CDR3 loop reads CASSYPGRGMTGELFF. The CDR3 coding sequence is TGTGCCAGCAGTTACCCTGGGCGCGGGATGACCGGGGAGCTGTTTTTT.